This TCR beta chain is drawn from a study of shared T cell receptors in the human thymus. This clone has just a few counts. CDR1 and CDR2 from the germline V gene are KGHSH and LQKENI. The CDR3 contains 15 residues. Germline trimming cut 3 bases from V and 0 bases from J; bases unmatched to any gene: 3. Using immunoSEQ multiplex PCR, the repertoire was profiled, and TCRdb retains in-frame clones only, with some absent. The sample has approximately 660,000 clones, approximately 87% seen once. Another study also made use of these data, one on human thymus T cells. Per that study: V and J gene usage appeared biased in thymic and blood repertoires. Related work showed strongly overlapping thymic repertoires across unrelated individuals.

Sequences were obtained from thymocytes. This receptor was identified in a boy in the first two years of life with a congenital heart defect. The rearrangement uses TRBV18 and TRBJ2-7; the match to TRBD2 covers 9 bases. Here the CDR3 reads CASSPGLASSYEQYF. The CDR3 DNA reads TGTGCCAGCTCACCTGGACTAGCGTCCTCCTACGAGCAGTACTTC.